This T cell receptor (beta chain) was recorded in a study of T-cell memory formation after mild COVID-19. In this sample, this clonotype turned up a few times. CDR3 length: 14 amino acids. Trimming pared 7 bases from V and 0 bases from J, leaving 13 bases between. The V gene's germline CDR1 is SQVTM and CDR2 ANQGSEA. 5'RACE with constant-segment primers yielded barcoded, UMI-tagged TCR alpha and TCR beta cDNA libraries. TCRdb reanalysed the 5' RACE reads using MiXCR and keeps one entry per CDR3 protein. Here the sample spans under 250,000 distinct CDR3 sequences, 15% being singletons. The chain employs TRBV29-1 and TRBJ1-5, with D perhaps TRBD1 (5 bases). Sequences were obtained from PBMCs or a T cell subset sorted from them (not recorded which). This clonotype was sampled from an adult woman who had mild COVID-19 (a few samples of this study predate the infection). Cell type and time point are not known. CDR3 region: CSASEGTSNQPQHF. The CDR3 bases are TGCAGCGCCAGCGAGGGGACTAGCAATCAGCCCCAGCATTTT.